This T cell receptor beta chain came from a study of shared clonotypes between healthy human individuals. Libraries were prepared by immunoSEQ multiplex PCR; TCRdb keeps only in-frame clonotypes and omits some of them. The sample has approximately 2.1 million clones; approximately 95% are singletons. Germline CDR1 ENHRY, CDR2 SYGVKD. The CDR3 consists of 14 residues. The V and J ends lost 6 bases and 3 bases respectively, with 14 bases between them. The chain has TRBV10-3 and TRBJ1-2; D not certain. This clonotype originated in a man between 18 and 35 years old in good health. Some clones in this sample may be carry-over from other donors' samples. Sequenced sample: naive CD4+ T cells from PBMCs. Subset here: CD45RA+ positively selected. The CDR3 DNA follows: TGTGCCATCAGGTACAGCCCTAGGGACTATGGCTACACCTTC. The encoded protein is CAIRYSPRDYGYTF.